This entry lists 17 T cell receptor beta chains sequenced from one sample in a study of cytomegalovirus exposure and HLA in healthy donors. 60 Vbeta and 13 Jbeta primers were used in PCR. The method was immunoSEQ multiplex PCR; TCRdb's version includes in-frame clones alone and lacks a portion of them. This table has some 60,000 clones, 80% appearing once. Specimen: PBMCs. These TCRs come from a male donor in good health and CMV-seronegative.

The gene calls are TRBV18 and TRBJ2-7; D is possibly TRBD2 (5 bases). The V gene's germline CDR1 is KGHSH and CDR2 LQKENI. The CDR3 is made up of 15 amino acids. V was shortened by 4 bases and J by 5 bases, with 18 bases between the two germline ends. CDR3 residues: CASSRNLGSKDEQYF. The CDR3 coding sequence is TGTGCCAGCTCACGTAATTTAGGGAGTAAGGACGAGCAGTACTTC.

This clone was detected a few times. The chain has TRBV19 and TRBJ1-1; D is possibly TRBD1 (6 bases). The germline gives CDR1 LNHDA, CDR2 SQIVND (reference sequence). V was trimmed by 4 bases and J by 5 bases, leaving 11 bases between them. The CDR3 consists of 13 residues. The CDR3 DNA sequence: TGTGCCAGTAGTAACGGGGGGCATACTGAAGCTTTCTTT. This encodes CASSNGGHTEAFF.

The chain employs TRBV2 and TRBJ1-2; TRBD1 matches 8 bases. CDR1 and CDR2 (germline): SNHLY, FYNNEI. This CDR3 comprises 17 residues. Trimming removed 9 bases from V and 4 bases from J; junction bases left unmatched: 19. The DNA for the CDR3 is TGTGCCAGTACCAGTTCCAGGACAGGGACGGCTAGCTATGGCTACACCTTC. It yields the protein CASTSSRTGTASYGYTF.

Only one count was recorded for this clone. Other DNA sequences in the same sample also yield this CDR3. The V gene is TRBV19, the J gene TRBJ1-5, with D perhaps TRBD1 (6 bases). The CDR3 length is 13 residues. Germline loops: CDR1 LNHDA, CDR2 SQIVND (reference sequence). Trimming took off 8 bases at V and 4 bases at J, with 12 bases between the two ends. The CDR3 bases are TGTGCCAGTCGTGGACAGTATAATCAGCCCCAGCATTTT. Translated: CASRGQYNQPQHF.

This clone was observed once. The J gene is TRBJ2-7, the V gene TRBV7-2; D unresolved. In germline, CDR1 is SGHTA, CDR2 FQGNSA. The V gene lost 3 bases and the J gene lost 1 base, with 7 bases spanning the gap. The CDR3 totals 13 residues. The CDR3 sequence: CASSFDTSYEQYF. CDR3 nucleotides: TGTGCCAGCAGCTTTGACACATCCTACGAGCAGTACTTC.

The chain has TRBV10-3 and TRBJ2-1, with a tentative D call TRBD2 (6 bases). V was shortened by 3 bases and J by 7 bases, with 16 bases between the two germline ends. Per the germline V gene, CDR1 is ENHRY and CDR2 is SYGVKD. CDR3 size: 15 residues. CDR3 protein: CAISDGGVTRNEQFF. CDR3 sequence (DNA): TGTGCCATCAGTGACGGAGGGGTGACCCGTAATGAGCAGTTCTTC.

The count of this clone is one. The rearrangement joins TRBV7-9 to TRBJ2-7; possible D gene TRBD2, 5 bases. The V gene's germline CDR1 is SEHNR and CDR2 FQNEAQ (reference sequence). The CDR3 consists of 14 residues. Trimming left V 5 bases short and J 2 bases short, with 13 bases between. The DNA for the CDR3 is TGTGCCAGCAGCCTCGGGGTAGAGCCCTACGAGCAGTACTTC. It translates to CASSLGVEPYEQYF.

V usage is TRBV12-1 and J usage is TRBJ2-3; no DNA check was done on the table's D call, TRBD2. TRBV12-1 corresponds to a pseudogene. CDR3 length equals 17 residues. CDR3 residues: CASSFPGTSFSTDTQYF. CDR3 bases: TGTGCCAGCAGCTTCCCCGGGACTAGCTTTAGCACAGATACGCAGTATTTT.

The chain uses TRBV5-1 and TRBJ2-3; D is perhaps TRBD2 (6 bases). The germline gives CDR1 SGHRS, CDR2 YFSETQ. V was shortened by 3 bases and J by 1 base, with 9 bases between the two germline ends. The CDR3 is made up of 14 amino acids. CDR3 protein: CASSSSSGTDTQYF. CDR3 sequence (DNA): TGCGCCAGCAGCTCCTCTAGCGGCACAGATACGCAGTATTTT.

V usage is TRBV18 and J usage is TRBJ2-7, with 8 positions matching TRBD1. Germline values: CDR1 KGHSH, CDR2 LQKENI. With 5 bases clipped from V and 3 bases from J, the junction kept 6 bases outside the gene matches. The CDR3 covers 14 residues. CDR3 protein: CASSSNRGSYEQYF. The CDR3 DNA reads TGTGCCAGCTCATCAAACAGGGGGAGCTACGAGCAGTACTTC. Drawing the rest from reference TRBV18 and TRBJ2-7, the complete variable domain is NAGVMQNPRHLVRRRGQEARLRCSPMKGHSHVYWYRQLPEEGLKFMVYLQKENIIDESGMPKERFSAEFPKEGPSILRIQQVVRGDSAAYFCASSSNRGSYEQYFGPGTRLTVT.

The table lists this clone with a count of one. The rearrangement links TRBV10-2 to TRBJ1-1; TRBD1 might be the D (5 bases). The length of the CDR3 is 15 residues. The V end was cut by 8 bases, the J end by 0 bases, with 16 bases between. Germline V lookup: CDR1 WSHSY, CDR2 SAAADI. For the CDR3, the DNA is TGCGCCAGCGGAGGGGAGGGTGGCTTGAACACTGAAGCTTTCTTT. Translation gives CASGGEGGLNTEAFF.

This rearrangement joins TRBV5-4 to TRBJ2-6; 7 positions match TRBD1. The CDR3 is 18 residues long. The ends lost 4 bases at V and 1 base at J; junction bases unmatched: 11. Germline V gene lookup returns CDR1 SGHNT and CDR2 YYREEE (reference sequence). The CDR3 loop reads CASSPSGQAISGANVLTF. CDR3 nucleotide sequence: TGTGCCAGCAGCCCCTCCGGACAGGCGATATCTGGGGCCAACGTCCTGACTTTC.

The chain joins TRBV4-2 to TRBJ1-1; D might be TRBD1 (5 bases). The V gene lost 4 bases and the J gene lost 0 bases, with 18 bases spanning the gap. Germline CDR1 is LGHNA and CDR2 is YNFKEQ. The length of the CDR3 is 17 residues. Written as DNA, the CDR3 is TGTGCCAGCAGCCCGAAGGCCCAGGGAGGAATGAACACTGAAGCTTTCTTT. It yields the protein CASSPKAQGGMNTEAFF.

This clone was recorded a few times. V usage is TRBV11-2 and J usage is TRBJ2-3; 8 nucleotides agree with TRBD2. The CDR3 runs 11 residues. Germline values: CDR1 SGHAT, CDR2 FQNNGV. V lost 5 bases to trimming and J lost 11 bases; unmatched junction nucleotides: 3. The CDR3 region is CASSAGGQQYF. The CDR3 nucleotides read TGTGCCAGCAGCGCGGGGGGCCAGCAGTATTTT.

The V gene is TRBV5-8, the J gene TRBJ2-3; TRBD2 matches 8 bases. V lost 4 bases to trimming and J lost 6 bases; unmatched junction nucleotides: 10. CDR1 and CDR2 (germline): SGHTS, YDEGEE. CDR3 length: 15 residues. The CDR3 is CASSAVGGAGDTQYF. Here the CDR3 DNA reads TGTGCCAGCAGCGCCGTCGGGGGGGCAGGCGATACGCAGTATTTT.

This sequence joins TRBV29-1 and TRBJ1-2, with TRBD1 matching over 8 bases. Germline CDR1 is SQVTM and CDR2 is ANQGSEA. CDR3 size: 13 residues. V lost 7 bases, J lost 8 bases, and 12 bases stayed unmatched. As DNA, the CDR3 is TGCAGCGAAAGGACAGGGACGGGAAACGGCTACACCTTC. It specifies CSERTGTGNGYTF.

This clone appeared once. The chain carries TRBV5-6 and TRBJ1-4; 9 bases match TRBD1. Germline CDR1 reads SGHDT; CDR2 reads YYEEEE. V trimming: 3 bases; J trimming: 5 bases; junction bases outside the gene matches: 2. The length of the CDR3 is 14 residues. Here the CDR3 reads CASSYGTGNEKLFF. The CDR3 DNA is TGTGCCAGCAGCTATGGGACAGGGAATGAAAAACTGTTTTTT.